Shown below are 6 T cell receptor beta chains from a single sample sequenced in a study of beta chain features in type 1 diabetes. All of the isolated RNA was reverse transcribed, so expressed TCRB transcripts were sequenced. Repertoires were generated with immunoSEQ multiplex PCR, while TCRdb's copy carries only in-frame clones and drops some. The sample carries some 900,000 clones, 15% to 20% recorded once. Sequenced: naive CD4+ T cells from blood. Receptor source: a woman aged 18-30 years in good health.

V gene TRBV2 combines with J gene TRBJ2-3; 7 nucleotides align to TRBD2. The germline CDR1 and CDR2 sequences are SNHLY and FYNNEI. V gave up 6 bases and J gave up 2 bases; unmatched junction bases: 2. The length of the CDR3 is 13 residues. CDR3 protein: CASRWDYTDTQYF. The DNA for the CDR3 is TGTGCCAGCAGATGGGACTACACAGATACGCAGTATTTT. The full variable domain, with the rest looked up from reference TRBV2 and TRBJ2-3, is EPEVTQTPSHQVTQMGQEVILRCVPISNHLYFYWYRQILGQKVEFLVSFYNNEISEKSEIFDDQFSVERPDGSNFTLKIRSTKLEDSAMYFCASRWDYTDTQYFGPGTRLTVL.

This chain connects TRBV28 to TRBJ1-5; 7 nucleotides align to TRBD1. The germline gives CDR1 MDHEN, CDR2 SYDVKM. The length of the CDR3 is 16 residues. V lost 2 bases and J lost 5; bases outside the gene matches: 9. CDR3 amino acids: CASSLVTGTVHQPQHF. The CDR3 DNA sequence: TGTGCCAGCAGTTTAGTCACCGGGACAGTACATCAGCCCCAGCATTTT. Complete variable domain (other parts from reference TRBV28 and TRBJ1-5): DVKVTQSSRYLVKRTGEKVFLECVQDMDHENMFWYRQDPGLGLRLIYFSYDVKMKEKGDIPEGYSVSREKKERFSLILESASTNQTSMYLCASSLVTGTVHQPQHFGDGTRLSIL.

The chain links TRBV5-4 to TRBJ2-5; 7 nucleotides agree with TRBD2. Unmatched junction bases numbered 14, after V lost 4 bases and J lost 5 bases. From germline, CDR1 is SGHNT and CDR2 YYREEE (reference sequence). This CDR3 has 16 residues. CDR3 bases: TGTGCCAGCAGCCGGCAGGATCGCGGGAGACGGGAGACCCAGTACTTC. Encoded protein: CASSRQDRGRRETQYF.

V gene TRBV4-2 combines with J gene TRBJ2-7; D ambiguous. The CDR3 has 16 amino acids. Germline lookup yields CDR1 LGHNA and CDR2 YNFKEQ. The V gene lost 0 bases and the J gene lost 4 bases, with 16 bases spanning the gap. CDR3 coding DNA: TGTGCCAGCAGCCAAGATATGGGCACCACCCGATACGAGCAGTACTTC. This translates into CASSQDMGTTRYEQYF.

The J gene is TRBJ2-2, the V gene TRBV4-1, with 9 bases matching TRBD1. V shed 4 bases, J shed 6 bases, and the junction held 6 bases outside the gene matches. In germline, CDR1 is MGHRA, CDR2 YSYEKL. The CDR3 runs 15 residues. CDR3 nucleotide sequence: TGCGCCAGCAGCCGCCCGGGACAGGGTGCCGGGGAGCTGTTTTTT. Protein: CASSRPGQGAGELFF.

This clone has only a few counts. The chain has TRBV4-2 and TRBJ2-3, with D uncertain. This CDR3 region has 14 residues. V lost 2 bases and J lost 3, with 9 bases in between. CDR1 and CDR2 from the germline V gene are LGHNA and YNFKEQ. The CDR3 nucleotides read TGTGCCAGCAGCCAACCCGATCGTACAGATACGCAGTATTTT. Amino acids: CASSQPDRTDTQYF.